These T cell receptor beta chains were read from a single sample in a study of T cell repertoires in cytomegalovirus infection. In TCRdb, the reads were re-called with MiXCR into one record per CDR3 protein. The sample lists 100,000 to 150,000 distinct CDR3 sequences, 7.5% to 9% seen once, with around 10% in the top ten. Sequenced: PBMCs. The source is a human donor in good health (CMV status not recorded). Some clones in this sample may be carry-over from other donors' samples. Each CDR3 is given with its conserved first and last residue.

V gene: TRBV7-9; J gene: TRBJ2-3; CDR3 protein: CASSLASSGVTDTQYF
V gene: TRBV12-3/TRBV12-4; J gene: TRBJ2-2; CDR3 protein: CASSSGQGGGTGELFF
V gene: TRBV2; J gene: TRBJ2-7; CDR3 protein: CASSTGDHEQYF
V gene: TRBV5-6; J gene: TRBJ2-2; CDR3 protein: CASSARDRGHTGELFF
V gene: TRBV7-2; J gene: TRBJ2-1; CDR3 protein: CASSSPTGLRIDNEQFF
V gene: TRBV7-2; J gene: TRBJ2-1; CDR3 protein: CASSRTGGNQNEQFF
V gene: TRBV29-1; J gene: TRBJ2-6; CDR3 protein: CSVGQGLSGANVLTF
V gene: TRBV12-3/TRBV12-4; J gene: TRBJ2-7; CDR3 protein: CASSLSAGASYEQYF
V gene: TRBV28; J gene: TRBJ1-2; CDR3 protein: CASKEGTAANYGYTF
V gene: TRBV28; J gene: TRBJ1-5; CDR3 protein: CASSPWGAGGNQPQHF
V gene: TRBV20-1; J gene: TRBJ2-7; CDR3 protein: CSARDQQAKSPYEQYF
V gene: TRBV6-2/TRBV6-3; J gene: TRBJ1-6; CDR3 protein: CASNTGTAFNSPLHF
V gene: TRBV7-9; J gene: TRBJ2-5; CDR3 protein: CASSLPAHTSLETQYF
V gene: TRBV12-3/TRBV12-4; J gene: TRBJ2-1; CDR3 protein: CASNPSSSYNEQFF
V gene: TRBV12-3/TRBV12-4; J gene: TRBJ1-2; CDR3 protein: CASSPLRTLKGYTF
V gene: TRBV20-1; J gene: TRBJ2-4; CDR3 protein: CSAEVGGDAKNIQYF
V gene: TRBV6-5; J gene: TRBJ2-1; CDR3 protein: CASSPAGGHHEQFF
V gene: TRBV28; J gene: TRBJ2-5; CDR3 protein: CASSFEVYQETQYF
V gene: TRBV19; J gene: TRBJ1-1; CDR3 protein: CATRQGIAEAFF
V gene: TRBV29-1; J gene: TRBJ1-2; CDR3 protein: CSEKGAGYGYTF
V gene: TRBV28; J gene: TRBJ1-4; CDR3 protein: CASSLTGLKEKLFF
V gene: TRBV20-1; J gene: TRBJ1-1; CDR3 protein: CSATPGAGPNTEAFF
V gene: TRBV27; J gene: TRBJ2-7; CDR3 protein: CASRYYPDSSYEQYF
V gene: TRBV11-2; J gene: TRBJ2-5; CDR3 protein: CASSLDFSGTRAGTQYF
V gene: TRBV7-2; J gene: TRBJ1-4; CDR3 protein: CASSLDRLATNEKLFF
V gene: TRBV7-8; J gene: TRBJ1-1; CDR3 protein: CASSSQNMNTEAFF
V gene: TRBV29-1; J gene: TRBJ2-5; CDR3 protein: CSVRGGRIETQYF
V gene: TRBV28; J gene: TRBJ2-3; CDR3 protein: CASSFFAGTDTQYF
V gene: TRBV19; J gene: TRBJ2-3; CDR3 protein: CASSPRTSGSRTDTQYF
V gene: TRBV7-2; J gene: TRBJ2-5; CDR3 protein: CASSSNRLAVETQYF
V gene: TRBV28; J gene: TRBJ2-7; CDR3 protein: CASSPPGYEQYF
V gene: TRBV7-2; J gene: TRBJ1-2; CDR3 protein: CASSLGGTAYYGYTF
V gene: TRBV29-1; J gene: TRBJ2-5; CDR3 protein: CSVELGLQETQYF
V gene: TRBV4-2; J gene: TRBJ2-7; CDR3 protein: CASSQGEGQGSNEQYF
V gene: TRBV5-1; J gene: TRBJ1-1; CDR3 protein: CASSLGRGQFEAFF
V gene: TRBV4-2; J gene: TRBJ2-1; CDR3 protein: CASSQDRRTGGDEQFF
V gene: TRBV7-9; J gene: TRBJ2-3; CDR3 protein: CASSLEAEYTDTQYF
V gene: TRBV9; J gene: TRBJ1-3; CDR3 protein: CASTTSRQTGNTIYF
V gene: TRBV7-6; J gene: TRBJ2-7; CDR3 protein: CASSLAGGTVEQYF
V gene: TRBV7-3; J gene: TRBJ1-1; CDR3 protein: CASSLRAGVVGDTEAFF
V gene: TRBV7-2; J gene: TRBJ2-5; CDR3 protein: CASSLNGDSQETQYF
V gene: TRBV10-3; J gene: TRBJ2-7; CDR3 protein: CAITEQGGLYEQYF
V gene: TRBV7-8; J gene: TRBJ1-2; CDR3 protein: CASSTDLDYGYTF
V gene: TRBV20-1; J gene: TRBJ2-6; CDR3 protein: CSARSSGANVLTF
V gene: TRBV20-1; J gene: TRBJ2-1; CDR3 protein: CSARASSTYNEQFF
V gene: TRBV27; J gene: TRBJ2-1; CDR3 protein: CASSLLLWGGEKVF
V gene: TRBV19; J gene: TRBJ1-5; CDR3 protein: CASSLGRGLYQPQHF
V gene: TRBV2; J gene: TRBJ1-5; CDR3 protein: CASRAGDGGNQPQHF
V gene: TRBV20-1; J gene: TRBJ1-5; CDR3 protein: CSAWTQNQPQHF